Listed below are T cell receptor beta chains from one sample, sequenced in a study of breast tumors, draining lymph nodes, adjacent tissues. TCRdb reprocessed the multiplex PCR reads with MiXCR, giving one entry per CDR3 protein. This sample yields approximately 170,000 distinct CDR3 sequences, of which around a third are seen a single time; about 3.9% belongs to the top ten. Sequenced material: axillary lymph node tissue. Receptors originate from a female donor with breast cancer. Some clones in this sample may be carry-over from other donors' samples. Both conserved end residues are part of each CDR3. A D gene is named only where the DNA matches it firmly. Clone size appears in some rows only: once, few, many, or a class for an expanded clone.

clone size: many; V gene: TRBV9; J gene: TRBJ2-3; D gene: TRBD2; CDR3 protein: CASSAGAGVSTDTQYF; CDR3 DNA: TGTGCCAGCAGCGCTGGGGCGGGGGTAAGCACAGATACGCAGTATTTT
clone size: many; V gene: TRBV19; J gene: TRBJ1-2; D gene: .; CDR3 protein: CASRAFRSNYGYTF; CDR3 DNA: TGTGCCAGTAGGGCCTTCAGGTCCAACTATGGCTACACCTTC
clone size: many; V gene: TRBV19; J gene: TRBJ1-2; D gene: TRBD1; CDR3 protein: CASRGQGNHGYTF; CDR3 DNA: TGTGCCAGCCGGGGACAGGGGAATCATGGCTACACCTTC
clone size: .; V gene: TRBV28; J gene: TRBJ2-5; D gene: .; CDR3 protein: CAIAVGPQETQYF; CDR3 DNA: TGTGCCATCGCAGTAGGTCCCCAAGAGACCCAGTACTTC
clone size: few; V gene: TRBV29-1; J gene: TRBJ2-3; D gene: .; CDR3 protein: CSARGQFSYNEQYF; CDR3 DNA: TGCAGCGCCCGAGGGCAGTTTTCCTACAATGAGCAGTATTTT
clone size: many; V gene: TRBV2; J gene: TRBJ1-5; D gene: .; CDR3 protein: CASSEGTGSSQPQHF; CDR3 DNA: TGTGCCAGCAGTGAAGGTACAGGGTCGTCTCAGCCCCAGCATTTT
clone size: .; V gene: TRBV7-9; J gene: TRBJ1-6; D gene: .; CDR3 protein: CASSRMGNGGQGSPLHF; CDR3 DNA: TGCGCCAGCAGCCGGATGGGGAACGGGGGGCAAGGTTCACCCCTCCACTTT
clone size: many; V gene: TRBV20-1; J gene: TRBJ2-3; D gene: TRBD2; CDR3 protein: CSGLAGGDTQYF; CDR3 DNA: TGCAGTGGACTAGCGGGGGGAGATACGCAGTATTTT
clone size: many; V gene: TRBV7-2; J gene: TRBJ1-3; D gene: TRBD1; CDR3 protein: CASSLVRTGGRNTIYF; CDR3 DNA: TGTGCCAGCAGCTTAGTGAGGACAGGGGGGAGAAACACCATATATTTT
clone size: many; V gene: TRBV19; J gene: TRBJ1-4; D gene: .; CDR3 protein: CASSPRLRGGLATNEKLFF; CDR3 DNA: TGTGCCAGTAGTCCCAGGCTCAGGGGCGGGCTTGCAACTAATGAAAAACTGTTTTTT
clone size: many; V gene: TRBV7-8; J gene: TRBJ2-5; D gene: .; CDR3 protein: CASSLRLEGRETQYF; CDR3 DNA: TGTGCCAGCAGCCTTAGACTAGAAGGTCGAGAGACCCAGTACTTC
clone size: few; V gene: TRBV6-5; J gene: TRBJ1-2; D gene: TRBD1; CDR3 protein: CASSWAPGGYGYTF; CDR3 DNA: TGTGCCAGCAGTTGGGCCCCAGGGGGGTATGGCTACACCTTC
clone size: .; V gene: TRBV19; J gene: TRBJ1-1; D gene: .; CDR3 protein: CASSIGGANTEAFF; CDR3 DNA: TGTGCCAGTAGTATCGGGGGGGCCAACACTGAAGCTTTCTTT
clone size: many; V gene: TRBV19; J gene: TRBJ2-2; D gene: TRBD2; CDR3 protein: CASSRTSGGLGELFF; CDR3 DNA: TGTGCCAGTAGCCGGACTAGCGGGGGGCTCGGGGAGCTGTTTTTT
clone size: many; V gene: TRBV19; J gene: TRBJ1-2; D gene: .; CDR3 protein: CASSILQGLNYGYTF; CDR3 DNA: TGTGCCAGTAGTATCCTACAGGGCTTGAACTATGGCTACACCTTC
clone size: many; V gene: TRBV5-6; J gene: TRBJ1-2; D gene: TRBD1; CDR3 protein: CASSSRTGHNGYTF; CDR3 DNA: TGTGCCAGCAGCTCTAGGACAGGACATAATGGCTACACCTTC
clone size: many; V gene: TRBV4-1; J gene: TRBJ2-3; D gene: TRBD2; CDR3 protein: CASSYRPGSGEGQYF; CDR3 DNA: TGCGCCAGCAGCTACCGACCGGGGTCCGGGGAGGGGCAGTATTTT
clone size: many; V gene: TRBV12-3/TRBV12-4; J gene: TRBJ2-7; D gene: .; CDR3 protein: CASSLRVGPAGYEQYF; CDR3 DNA: TGTGCCAGCAGTTTAAGGGTTGGACCCGCCGGTTACGAGCAGTACTTC
clone size: .; V gene: TRBV6-5; J gene: TRBJ1-2; D gene: .; CDR3 protein: CASSYSISYGYTF; CDR3 DNA: TGTGCCAGCAGTTACTCGATAAGCTATGGCTACACCTTC
clone size: .; V gene: TRBV12-3/TRBV12-4; J gene: TRBJ2-5; D gene: TRBD2; CDR3 protein: CASTLEAGSGETQYF; CDR3 DNA: TGTGCCAGCACCCTGGAAGCGGGGTCAGGCGAGACCCAGTACTTC
clone size: many; V gene: TRBV20-1; J gene: TRBJ1-6; D gene: TRBD1; CDR3 protein: CSARETRTGSSYNSPLHF; CDR3 DNA: TGCAGTGCTAGAGAGACCCGGACAGGCAGCTCCTATAATTCACCCCTCCACTTT
clone size: .; V gene: TRBV27; J gene: TRBJ1-2; D gene: .; CDR3 protein: CASSISPGTAGYGYTF; CDR3 DNA: TGTGCCAGCAGTATCAGTCCCGGGACGGCGGGCTATGGCTACACCTTC
clone size: few; V gene: TRBV28; J gene: TRBJ2-1; D gene: TRBD2; CDR3 protein: CASSSSGIGYNEQFF; CDR3 DNA: TGTGCCAGCAGTTCCAGCGGGATAGGTTACAATGAGCAGTTCTTC
clone size: .; V gene: TRBV29-1; J gene: TRBJ2-5; D gene: .; CDR3 protein: CSVGTGGTNEKLFFGSGPQYF; CDR3 DNA: .
clone size: few; V gene: TRBV20-1; J gene: TRBJ2-1; D gene: .; CDR3 protein: CSARDGGGAGNEQFF; CDR3 DNA: TGCAGTGCTAGAGATGGGGGGGGGGCGGGCAATGAGCAGTTCTTC
clone size: few; V gene: TRBV6-1; J gene: TRBJ2-3; D gene: TRBD1; CDR3 protein: CASSARDRAAMGGTDTQYF; CDR3 DNA: TGTGCCAGCAGTGCTCGGGACAGGGCGGCCATGGGAGGCACAGATACGCAGTATTTT
clone size: .; V gene: TRBV12-3/TRBV12-4; J gene: TRBJ1-3; D gene: TRBD1; CDR3 protein: CASSRPGGSGNTIYF; CDR3 DNA: TGTGCCAGCAGTAGACCAGGGGGCTCTGGAAACACCATATATTTT
clone size: many; V gene: TRBV24-1; J gene: TRBJ2-6; D gene: TRBD1; CDR3 protein: CATSGTPGQDSGTNVLTF; CDR3 DNA: TGTGCCACCAGTGGTACACCGGGACAGGACTCTGGGACCAACGTCCTGACTTTC
clone size: .; V gene: TRBV7-2; J gene: TRBJ1-5; D gene: .; CDR3 protein: CASSLRGGPSQPQHF; CDR3 DNA: TGTGCCAGCAGCCTAAGGGGGGGCCCCAGTCAGCCCCAGCATTTT
clone size: .; V gene: TRBV27; J gene: TRBJ1-2; D gene: .; CDR3 protein: CASSLRGSYEQYFGTESF; CDR3 DNA: .
clone size: many; V gene: TRBV7-2; J gene: TRBJ1-2; D gene: TRBD1; CDR3 protein: CASSQGDRVYYGYTF; CDR3 DNA: TGTGCCAGCAGCCAAGGGGACAGGGTATACTATGGCTACACCTTC
clone size: .; V gene: TRBV19; J gene: TRBJ2-5; D gene: .; CDR3 protein: CASSGVPGTQYF; CDR3 DNA: TGTGCCAGTAGCGGGGTCCCAGGGACCCAGTACTTC
clone size: many; V gene: TRBV20-1; J gene: TRBJ1-4; D gene: TRBD1; CDR3 protein: CSASDTGGGEKLFF; CDR3 DNA: TGCAGTGCTAGTGATACAGGGGGCGGTGAAAAACTGTTTTTT